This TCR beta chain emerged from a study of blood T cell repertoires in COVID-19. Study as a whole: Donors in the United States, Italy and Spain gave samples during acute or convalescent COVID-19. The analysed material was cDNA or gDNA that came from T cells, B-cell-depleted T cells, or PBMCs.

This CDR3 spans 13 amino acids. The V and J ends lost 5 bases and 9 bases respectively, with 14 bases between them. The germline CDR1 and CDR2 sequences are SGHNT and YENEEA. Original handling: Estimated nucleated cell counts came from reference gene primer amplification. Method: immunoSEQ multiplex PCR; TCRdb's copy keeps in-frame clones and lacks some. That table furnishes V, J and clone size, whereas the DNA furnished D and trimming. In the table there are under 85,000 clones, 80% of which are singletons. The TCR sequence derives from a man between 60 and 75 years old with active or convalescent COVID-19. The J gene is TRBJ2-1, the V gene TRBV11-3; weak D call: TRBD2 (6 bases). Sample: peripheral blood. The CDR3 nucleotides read TGTGCCAGCAGCCGGACCCTGCGGGGTGAGCAGTTCTTC. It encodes CASSRTLRGEQFF.